The source of this T cell receptor beta chain is a study of read filtering for tumor transcriptome and immune sequencing. Looking at the study overall: IR-seq gave about 4 to 10.27 million TCR reads per sample; RNA-seq gave about 80 to 1,300.

Note on this clonotype: Its antigen is unknown. A read error may be the cause here, since a much bigger clone is one base away.

Broader study findings: In IR-seq, single-read clonotypes were roughly 82% of clonotypes but around 3.2% of reads. Sorted CD138-negative bone marrow cells were not purified T cells. IR-seq and RNA-seq agreed better without single-read clonotypes.

This CDR3 contains 13 residues. Germline-derived CDR1 and CDR2 are LGHDT and YNNKEL (reference sequence). Molecular barcoded adaptors covering alpha/delta and beta/gamma chains were used on 400 ng RNA. From the reads, TCRdb called clonotypes with MiXCR, one entry per CDR3 protein. The sample has some 40,000 distinct CDR3 sequences, about 11% seen once. Specimen: a population of CD138-negative cells sorted from bone marrow. The V call is TRBV3-1, the J call TRBJ2-2; TRBD2 might be the D (5 bases). The sequence was obtained from a donor at least 40 years old with multiple myeloma. The chain's CDR3 is CASTGLDTRELFF. The DNA of the CDR3 is TGTGCCAGCACCGGACTTGACACCAGGGAGCTGTTTTTT.